The clone carrying this TCR beta chain has at least ten counts. The CDR3 consists of 12 residues. With 5 bases removed from V and 2 bases from J, the gap between germline ends came to 4 bases. Germline V gene data show CDR1 as LGHNT and CDR2 as FRNRAP. This sample is part of a study of low-dose radiotherapy and immunotherapy resistance in tumors. Study context: On an every-two-weeks schedule, patients received intravenous nivolumab 240 mg, along with ipilimumab 1 mg/kg every six weeks.

TRAV and TRBV primers primed cDNA for both TCRalpha and TCRbeta. For amplifying TCRs, the PCR ran for approximately 18 cycles with Phusion, which was used together with a constant-region primer and the adapter on the V primers. TCRdb redid the calling of the reads with MiXCR, one entry per CDR3 protein. The table has tens of thousands of distinct CDR3 sequences, about 18% seen once. Time point indicated: before trial treatment. The J gene is TRBJ1-5, the V gene TRBV12-5, with D hard to call. Sequencing was performed on PBMCs, taken before treatment. The receptor's source is a male donor with prostate cancer. The CDR3 DNA reads TGTGCTAGTGGTACAGGCAATCAGCCCCAGCATTTT. The encoded protein is CASGTGNQPQHF.